This TCR beta chain was obtained from a study of T-cell reconstitution after alpha-beta-depleted transplantation in children. Using unique molecular identifiers, the investigators prepared the TCRbeta library. MiXCR was run by TCRdb on the PCR reads, yielding one entry per CDR3 protein. This sample has about 200,000 distinct CDR3 sequences, with roughly a sixth found just once. Concerning this clonotype itself: Its antigen remains unknown.

Regarding the study as a whole: One year post-transplant, T-cell counts and diversity were largely derived from T cells produced anew. Reportedly, roughly two months post-transplant, alpha-beta T cells arose from several hundred expanded graft clones. Certain patients had high TCRbeta diversity at day 60, and it came from recipient T cells and thymic progenitors that survived.

The V gene lost 3 bases and the J gene lost 7 bases, with 16 bases spanning the gap. Germline V gene lookup returns CDR1 SEHNR and CDR2 FQNEAQ (reference sequence). This CDR3 comprises 14 residues. The sequencing used PBMCs, mostly from graft donor cells, collected 360 days after TCRalphabeta/CD19-depleted stem cell transplant. This clonotype was sampled from a male patient aged 2 to 10 who had a stem cell transplant for acute lymphoblastic leukemia, so the T cells may come from the graft donor. V is TRBV7-9 and J is TRBJ2-7; D is unclear. The CDR3, as DNA: TGTGCCAGCAGCTTCTCCGCGCAGGAAGAGGAGCAGTACTTC. This sequence encodes CASSFSAQEEEQYF.